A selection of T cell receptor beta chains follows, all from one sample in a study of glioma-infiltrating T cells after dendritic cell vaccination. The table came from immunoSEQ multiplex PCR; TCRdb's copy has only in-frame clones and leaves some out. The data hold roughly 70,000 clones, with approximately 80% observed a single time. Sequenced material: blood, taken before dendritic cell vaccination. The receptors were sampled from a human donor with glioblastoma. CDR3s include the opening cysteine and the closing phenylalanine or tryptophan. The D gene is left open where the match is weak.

CDR3aa: CASKGGDRPPQHF
d_gene: -
j_gene: TRBJ1-5
v_gene: TRBV6-1

CDR3aa: CASSQDAIAGAYEQYF
d_gene: TRBD2
j_gene: -
v_gene: TRBV4-1

CDR3aa: CAWSVLPDSRIF
d_gene: -
j_gene: TRBJ1-4
v_gene: TRBV30

CDR3aa: CASSQGGKETQYF
d_gene: -
j_gene: TRBJ2-5
v_gene: TRBV4-1

CDR3aa: CAISESVEKSGGTVYNEQFF
d_gene: TRBD2
j_gene: TRBJ2-1
v_gene: TRBV10-3

CDR3aa: CAISEDRVGQPQHF
d_gene: TRBD1
j_gene: TRBJ1-5
v_gene: TRBV10-3

CDR3aa: CAISERLAGESVTDTQYF
d_gene: TRBD2
j_gene: TRBJ2-3
v_gene: TRBV10-3

CDR3aa: CASSFRGSNGNTIYF
d_gene: -
j_gene: TRBJ1-3
v_gene: TRBV27

CDR3aa: CASSSRDRAYEQYF
d_gene: TRBD1
j_gene: TRBJ2-7
v_gene: TRBV19

CDR3aa: CASSRHQEGTGELFF
d_gene: -
j_gene: TRBJ2-2
v_gene: TRBV19

CDR3aa: CASSEDRDYGYTF
d_gene: -
j_gene: TRBJ1-2
v_gene: TRBV2

CDR3aa: CATRPGQGVGWGEKLFF
d_gene: TRBD1
j_gene: TRBJ1-4
v_gene: TRBV10-3

CDR3aa: CASSEANRDGEKLFF
d_gene: -
j_gene: TRBJ1-4
v_gene: TRBV6-1

CDR3aa: CASSLVRSGVGGNTIYF
d_gene: -
j_gene: TRBJ1-3
v_gene: TRBV11-2

CDR3aa: CASSPAVTSGTDTQYF
d_gene: TRBD2
j_gene: TRBJ2-3
v_gene: TRBV25-1

CDR3aa: CASSIDPGVREKLFF
d_gene: -
j_gene: TRBJ1-4
v_gene: TRBV19

CDR3aa: CASSLNQGPHEQFF
d_gene: -
j_gene: TRBJ2-1
v_gene: TRBV7-3

CDR3aa: CASTPPGGYEQYF
d_gene: -
j_gene: -
v_gene: TRBV6-5

CDR3aa: CASSVGRGTDTQYF
d_gene: -
j_gene: TRBJ2-3
v_gene: TRBV9

CDR3aa: CASSQYLQGETQYF
d_gene: -
j_gene: TRBJ2-5
v_gene: TRBV4-1

CDR3aa: CASTLGQGRNYGYTF
d_gene: TRBD1
j_gene: TRBJ1-2
v_gene: TRBV28

CDR3aa: CASSTTGTSGGLSQYF
d_gene: TRBD2
j_gene: TRBJ2-3
v_gene: TRBV18